This T cell receptor beta chain appears in the sequencing data of a study of control samples from healthy donors and cancer patients. The table lists this clone with a few counts. In the same sample, other DNA sequences code for this CDR3. Germline V gives CDR1 SNHLY, CDR2 FYNNEI. This CDR3 region has 16 residues. Germline trimming cut 6 bases from V and 4 bases from J; bases unmatched to any gene: 11. Profiling relied on immunoSEQ multiplex PCR, and the TCRdb table lists in-frame clones only, not all of them. The data show approximately 90,000 clones, around four fifths seen once. The origin of this receptor is a man aged 25-45 years in good health. The gene calls are TRBV2 and TRBJ1-3, with 8 bases that match TRBD1. Sequencing used blood. DNA for the CDR3: TGTGCCAGCAGCCGTGTGGCAGGGGGCGTCGGAAACACCATATATTTT. It specifies CASSRVAGGVGNTIYF.